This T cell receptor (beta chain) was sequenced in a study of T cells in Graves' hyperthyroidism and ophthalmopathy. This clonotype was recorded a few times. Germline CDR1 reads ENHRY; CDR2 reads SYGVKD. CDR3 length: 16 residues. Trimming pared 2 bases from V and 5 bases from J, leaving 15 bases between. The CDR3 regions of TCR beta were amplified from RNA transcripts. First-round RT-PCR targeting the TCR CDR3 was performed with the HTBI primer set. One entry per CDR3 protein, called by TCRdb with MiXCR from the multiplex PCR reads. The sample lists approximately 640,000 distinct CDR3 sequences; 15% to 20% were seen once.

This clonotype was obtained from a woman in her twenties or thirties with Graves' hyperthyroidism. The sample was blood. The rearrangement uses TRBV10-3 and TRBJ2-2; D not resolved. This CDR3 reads CAISERDSGLTGELFF. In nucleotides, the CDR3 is TGTGCCATCAGTGAGAGGGATTCCGGTTTGACCGGGGAGCTGTTTTTT.